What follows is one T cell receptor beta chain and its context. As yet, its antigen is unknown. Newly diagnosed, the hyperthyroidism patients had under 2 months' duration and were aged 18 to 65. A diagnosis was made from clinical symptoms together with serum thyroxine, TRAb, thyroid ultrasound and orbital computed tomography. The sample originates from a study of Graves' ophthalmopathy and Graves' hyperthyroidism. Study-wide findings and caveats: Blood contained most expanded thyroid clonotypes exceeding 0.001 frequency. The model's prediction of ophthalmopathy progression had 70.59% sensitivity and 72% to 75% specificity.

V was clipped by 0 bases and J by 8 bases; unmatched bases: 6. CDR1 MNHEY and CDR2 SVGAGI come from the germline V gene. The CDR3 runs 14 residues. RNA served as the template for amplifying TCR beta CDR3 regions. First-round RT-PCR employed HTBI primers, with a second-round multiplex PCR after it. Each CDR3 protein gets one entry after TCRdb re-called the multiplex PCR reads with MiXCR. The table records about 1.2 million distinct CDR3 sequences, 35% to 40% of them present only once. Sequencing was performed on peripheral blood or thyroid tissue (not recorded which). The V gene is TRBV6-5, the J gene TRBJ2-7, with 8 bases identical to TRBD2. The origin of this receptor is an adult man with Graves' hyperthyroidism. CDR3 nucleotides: TGTGCCAGCAGTTACTCCACTAGCGGAGTACAGCAGTACTTC. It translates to CASSYSTSGVQQYF.